This T cell receptor beta chain was captured in a study of shared clonotypes between healthy human individuals. Study-wide points: What limited the represented genetic and exposure-history diversity was the small number of donors.

The method was immunoSEQ multiplex PCR; TCRdb's version includes in-frame clones alone and lacks a portion of them. The data hold roughly 2.4 million clones, with approximately 96% observed a single time. Per the germline V gene, CDR1 is SGHNT and CDR2 is YYREEE (reference sequence). This CDR3 contains 15 residues. V dropped 2 bases and J dropped 8; count of bases not matched to a gene: 5. As for this clone: Its antigen is unknown.

The receptor comes from a man younger than 30 in good health. The sequenced material came from naive CD4+ T cells sorted from blood. Described subset: CD45RA+ positively selected. J is TRBJ1-6 and V is TRBV5-4; the match to TRBD1 covers 9 bases. As DNA, the CDR3 is TGTGCCAGCAGCTTCCGGGGACAGGGTGATTCACCCCTCCACTTT. Translated, it gives CASSFRGQGDSPLHF.